This is a list of T cell receptor beta chains from one sample in a study of vaccination and CD4 T cells after COVID-19. Their specific antigens are unknown. TCRdb independently ran MiXCR on the PCR reads; one entry per CDR3 protein. Counted here are about 15,000 distinct CDR3 sequences, around 48% occurring once; the ten biggest clones make up 11% to 15%. Input material: CD4+ T cells from blood, cultured in vitro. These receptors were collected from a human donor who had recovered from COVID-19. The CDR3 runs from the conserved cysteine through the conserved F or W. The D gene is left open where the match is weak. Clone size is given for some rows only: seen once, a few or many times, or a class if the clone is expanded.

- | TRBJ2-1 | - | TRBV15 | CATSVQGNEQFF | TGTGCCACCAGCGTACAAGGAAATGAGCAGTTCTTC
TRBD1 | TRBJ1-1 | - | TRBV15 | CATSRGQGMNTEAFF | TGTGCCACCAGCAGGGGACAGGGGATGAACACTGAAGCTTTCTTT
- | TRBJ2-3 | - | TRBV20-1 | CSAREPPVTQYF | TGCAGTGCTAGAGAGCCCCCCGTTACGCAGTATTTT
TRBD1 | TRBJ1-2 | - | TRBV29-1 | CSVGTGGDYGYTF | TGCAGCGTTGGTACAGGGGGCGACTATGGCTACACCTTC
- | TRBJ2-2 | - | TRBV7-6 | CASSRVGTPNTGELFF | TGTGCCAGCAGTCGGGTCGGGACTCCCAACACCGGGGAGCTGTTTTTT
TRBD1 | TRBJ2-7 | - | TRBV10-3 | CAISAGTGQGEQYF | TGTGCCATCAGTGCCGGGACAGGCCAAGGGGAGCAGTACTTC
TRBD1 | TRBJ1-2 | - | TRBV19 | CASSIARTGRYGYTF | TGTGCCAGTAGTATTGCCCGGACAGGAAGGTATGGCTACACCTTC
- | TRBJ1-6 | - | TRBV9 | CASSASETEGRGSPLHF | TGTGCCAGCAGCGCTAGCGAGACTGAAGGGAGGGGATCACCCCTCCACTTT
- | TRBJ1-1 | - | TRBV6-1 | CASSEAREAFF | TGTGCCAGCAGTGAAGCTCGGGAAGCTTTCTTT
TRBD2 | TRBJ2-5 | few | TRBV10-3 | CAISESRGRGETQYF | TGTGCCATCAGTGAGTCCCGCGGGAGGGGCGAGACCCAGTACTTC
- | TRBJ1-1 | - | TRBV20-1 | CGASPPRENTEAFF | TGCGGTGCTTCACCACCCCGGGAGAACACTGAAGCTTTCTTT
- | TRBJ1-2 | - | TRBV12-3/TRBV12-4 | CASRSTGLAGGYTF | TGTGCCAGCAGGAGCACAGGGCTAGCGGGCGGCTACACCTTC
- | TRBJ1-6 | few | TRBV11-3 | CASTMGGSNSPLHF | TGTGCCAGCACCATGGGAGGGTCTAATTCACCCCTCCACTTT
- | TRBJ2-3 | - | TRBV10-3 | CAIRDSTDTQYF | TGTGCCATCAGGGACAGCACAGATACGCAGTATTTT
- | TRBJ2-5 | - | TRBV29-1 | CSVGGGGQETQYF | TGCAGCGTTGGCGGGGGCGGGCAAGAGACCCAGTACTTC
TRBD1 | TRBJ1-6 | - | TRBV20-1 | CSAGTVNNSPLHF | TGCAGTGCGGGGACAGTTAATAATTCACCCCTCCACTTT
- | TRBJ2-7 | - | TRBV11-2 | CASSLDQPEAYEQYF | TGTGCCAGCAGCTTAGATCAGCCGGAAGCCTACGAGCAGTACTTC
- | TRBJ1-6 | few | TRBV25-1 | CASTGGGGRGNSPLHF | TGTGCCAGCACCGGAGGTGGGGGGCGGGGTAATTCACCCCTCCACTTT
- | TRBJ1-1 | - | TRBV6-2/TRBV6-3 | CASSYMNTEAFF | TGTGCCAGCAGTTATATGAACACTGAAGCTTTCTTT
- | TRBJ1-2 | - | TRBV6-2/TRBV6-3 | CASRDFRGDFYGYTF | TGTGCCAGCAGGGACTTCCGAGGGGATTTCTATGGCTACACCTTC
- | TRBJ1-5 | - | TRBV28 | CASRESGYRNQPQHF | TGTGCCAGCAGGGAGTCCGGGTATCGCAATCAGCCCCAGCATTTT
- | TRBJ1-5 | - | TRBV7-2 | CASSLGQGRAQPQHF | TGTGCCAGCAGCTTAGGGCAGGGGAGGGCTCAGCCCCAGCATTTT
- | TRBJ2-3 | - | TRBV6-1 | CASRRDRTDTQYF | TGTGCCAGCAGGAGGGACCGCACAGATACGCAGTATTTT
TRBD1 | TRBJ1-3 | few | TRBV7-2 | CASSNRQGKYSGNTIYF | TGTGCCAGCAGCAATCGACAGGGGAAGTACTCTGGAAACACCATATATTTT
- | TRBJ1-1 | - | TRBV18 | CASSPPSGNTEAFF | TGTGCCAGCTCACCACCGTCCGGGAACACTGAAGCTTTCTTT
- | TRBJ2-7 | few | TRBV20-1 | CSASAGLSDEQYF | TGCAGTGCTAGTGCAGGGCTGAGCGACGAGCAGTACTTC
TRBD1 | TRBJ1-6 | - | TRBV7-2 | CASSWTGGRDSPLHF | TGTGCCAGCAGCTGGACAGGGGGTAGGGATTCACCCCTCCACTTT
TRBD1 | TRBJ2-7 | - | TRBV6-2/TRBV6-3 | CASSLTGGSSYEQYF | TGTGCCAGCAGCCTAACAGGGGGCAGCTCCTACGAGCAGTACTTC
- | TRBJ1-1 | - | TRBV6-2/TRBV6-3 | CASSYALAAQEAFF | TGTGCCAGCAGTTACGCCCTGGCAGCTCAGGAGGCTTTCTTT
- | TRBJ1-5 | - | TRBV5-1 | CASSLDGGYQPQHF | TGCGCCAGCAGCTTGGACGGGGGATATCAGCCCCAGCATTTT
- | TRBJ2-1 | - | TRBV24-1 | CATSGRGGRAYNEQFF | TGTGCCACCAGTGGTCGGGGAGGCAGGGCCTACAATGAGCAGTTCTTC
- | TRBJ2-2 | - | TRBV7-2 | CASSPATGELFF | TGTGCCAGCAGCCCGGCGACCGGGGAGCTGTTTTTT
TRBD1 | TRBJ1-2 | - | TRBV7-2 | CASSVDQGALNYGYTF | TGTGCCAGCAGCGTGGATCAGGGGGCTCTAAACTATGGCTACACCTTC
TRBD1 | TRBJ2-7 | - | TRBV7-9 | CASSVTGASEQYF | TGTGCCAGCAGCGTGACAGGGGCCAGCGAGCAGTACTTC
- | TRBJ2-5 | - | TRBV24-1 | CATSDTQGYQETQYF | TGTGCCACCAGTGATACACAGGGATACCAAGAGACCCAGTACTTC
- | TRBJ1-5 | - | TRBV30 | CAWRRSDNQPQHF | TGTGCCTGGAGGCGGTCGGATAATCAGCCCCAGCATTTT
TRBD2 | TRBJ2-3 | - | TRBV9 | CASSAGTSDTDTQYF | TGTGCCAGCAGCGCCGGGACTAGCGACACAGATACGCAGTATTTT